A selection of T cell receptor beta chains follows, all from one sample in a study of identical twins. TCRdb reanalysed the 5' RACE reads using MiXCR and keeps one entry per CDR3 protein. In the table there are 450,000 or so distinct CDR3 sequences, 13% to 15% of which are singletons. The sample was also reused in another study, on yellow fever vaccine responses in identical twins.

Sequenced: CD4+ T cells sorted from blood. The source is a woman aged 18-29 years in good health. Each CDR3 is given with its conserved first and last residue. D genes are given only for firm matches. Expanded clones get a size class; other rows say once, few or many, or leave the size out.

abundance	d_gene	v_gene	j_gene	CDR3nt	CDR3aa
few	-	TRBV30	TRBJ1-1	TGTGCCTGGAGTCCTCTAGACAGACTGAACACTGAAGCTTTCTTT	CAWSPLDRLNTEAFF
-	-	TRBV10-3	TRBJ2-7	TGTGCCATCAGTTCAACTAGACCCCCCGGAGACGAGCAGTACTTC	CAISSTRPPGDEQYF
-	-	TRBV4-1	TRBJ1-5	TGCGCCAGCAGCCAAGTTCGGGAAAACAGAGATAGCAATCAGCCCCAGCATTTT	CASSQVRENRDSNQPQHF
many	-	TRBV6-1	TRBJ2-7	TGTGCCAGCAGTCCGCCAGGGTTGGGGGTGTACGAGCAGTACTTC	CASSPPGLGVYEQYF
few	TRBD1	TRBV29-1	TRBJ2-3	TGCAGCGTCAATCCCGGGACAGGGCGCACAGATACGCAGTATTTT	CSVNPGTGRTDTQYF
many	-	TRBV6-1	TRBJ2-2	TGTGCCATCGCCGAGGGGAACACCGGGGAGCTGTTTTTT	CAIAEGNTGELFF
-	-	TRBV7-2	TRBJ2-3	TGTGCCAGCAGCTTAGCTAGGGGGGGGGGCCCCACAGATACGCAGTATTTT	CASSLARGGGPTDTQYF
few	-	TRBV7-9	TRBJ1-1	TGTGCCAGCACCCAAACGGCCGATGCTGAAGCTTTCTTT	CASTQTADAEAFF
-	-	TRBV29-1	TRBJ2-2	TGCAGCGTGGAGACAGTTGCGAACACCGGGGAGCTGTTTTTT	CSVETVANTGELFF
-	-	TRBV7-2	TRBJ2-1	TGTGCCAGCAGCCCTAGCGGGCAGGGGGCGGTTTCCGAGCAGTTCTTC	CASSPSGQGAVSEQFF
-	TRBD2	TRBV10-3	TRBJ2-7	TGTGCCATCAGTGAGTCTCGGGGAGGGATCTACGAGCAGTACTTC	CAISESRGGIYEQYF
few	-	TRBV9	TRBJ2-7	TGTGCCAGCAGCTTCCGGGACGAAGGCGAGCAGTACTTC	CASSFRDEGEQYF
-	-	TRBV28	TRBJ1-2	TGTGCCAGCCTCTATGGCTACACCTTC	CASLYGYTF
few	TRBD2	TRBV12-3/TRBV12-4	TRBJ2-5	TGTGCCAGCAGTCCTAGGGGGAGCGGGAGGAGGGAGACCCAGTACTTC	CASSPRGSGRRETQYF
-	TRBD2	TRBV20-1	TRBJ2-1	TGCAGTGCTAGACTAGCGGGCACCTACAATGAGCAGTTCTTC	CSARLAGTYNEQFF
few	TRBD2	TRBV4-2	TRBJ2-2	TGTGCCAGCAGCCAAGAGGAAAGACTAGCGCAGAACACCGGGGAGCTGTTTTTT	CASSQEERLAQNTGELFF
many	-	TRBV7-7	TRBJ2-2	TGTGCTAGCAGCTTAGCCCGGTCAAACGGGGAGCTGTTTTTT	CASSLARSNGELFF
few	TRBD2	TRBV5-1	TRBJ2-7	TGCGCCAGCGGGCCTACTAGCGGGACCTACGAGCAGTACTTC	CASGPTSGTYEQYF
few	-	TRBV4-3	TRBJ2-1	TGCGCCAGCAGCCAAGAAAAAGGGACAAAATCAAACAATGAGCAGTTCTTC	CASSQEKGTKSNNEQFF
few	-	TRBV6-2/TRBV6-3	TRBJ2-7	TGTGCCAGCAGTTACAGGTACGCCCAAGACTACGAGCAGTACTTC	CASSYRYAQDYEQYF
-	-	TRBV3-1	TRBJ2-3	TGTGCCAGCAGCGACCTAGGGGCAGATACGCAGTATTTT	CASSDLGADTQYF
few	-	TRBV18	TRBJ1-2	TGTGCCAGCTCACCTCAGGGTAGGAAAGTCTATGGCTACACCTTC	CASSPQGRKVYGYTF
many	TRBD2	TRBV29-1	TRBJ2-2	TGCAGCGTTGACTTAGCGGGGGAGAACACCGGGGAGCTGTTTTTT	CSVDLAGENTGELFF
-	-	TRBV7-2	TRBJ2-2	TGTGCCAGCAGCTTAGTACAAACCTTGGGAGCCGGGGAGCTGTTTTTT	CASSLVQTLGAGELFF
-	TRBD2	TRBV7-8	TRBJ2-2	TGTGCCAGCAGCTTAGTATTGGGGACTACGAACACCGGGGAGCTGTTTTTT	CASSLVLGTTNTGELFF
-	-	TRBV12-3/TRBV12-4	TRBJ2-7	TGTGCCAGCAGTCAGGGCGTTACCTACGAGCAGTACTTC	CASSQGVTYEQYF
few	-	TRBV18	TRBJ2-7	TGTGCCAGCTCACCAGGCCGGCTTTCCTACGAGCAGTACTTC	CASSPGRLSYEQYF
-	TRBD1	TRBV28	TRBJ1-6	TGTGCCAGCAGTCAGACAGGGCAGTATAATTCACCCCTCCACTTT	CASSQTGQYNSPLHF
few	TRBD1	TRBV3-1	TRBJ2-2	TGTGCCAGCACAGGGGGCGCTGCCGGGGAGCTGTTTTTT	CASTGGAAGELFF
-	-	TRBV7-2	TRBJ2-1	TGTGCCAGCAGGAGCCCCAAGCGAGGCGAGCAGTTCTTC	CASRSPKRGEQFF
-	-	TRBV11-2	TRBJ2-4	TGTGCCAGCAGCTTCGTCGACCAACTGAACATTCAGTACTTC	CASSFVDQLNIQYF
many	TRBD2	TRBV12-3/TRBV12-4	TRBJ2-7	TGTGCCAGCAGCACAAAACTAGCGGCCTACTCCTACGAGCAGTACTTC	CASSTKLAAYSYEQYF
many	-	TRBV27	TRBJ2-3	TGTGCCAGCCGATTCTCCGGGACTGCGCCGGATACGCAGTATTTT	CASRFSGTAPDTQYF
-	-	TRBV7-8	TRBJ1-1	TGTGCCAGCAGCTTAGCGTCGTGGCCCTCTGGGGCTTTCTTT	CASSLASWPSGAFF
-	-	TRBV24-1	TRBJ2-7	TGTGCCACCAGTGACAGAGGCAGGGGCGAGCAGTACTTC	CATSDRGRGEQYF
few	-	TRBV20-1	TRBJ1-4	TGCAGTGCTAGAGTACCAGGGGCGACTGAAAAACTGTTTTTT	CSARVPGATEKLFF